The source of this TCR beta chain is a study of Ad26.COV2.S vaccination and SARS-CoV-2 variants. The wider study: Participants got Ad26.COV2.S intramuscularly, once or twice 56 days apart. Study observations and caveats: Ad26.COV2.S recipients had broader spike-specific TCRs (P = 0.0014).

Libraries were prepared by immunoSEQ multiplex PCR; TCRdb keeps only in-frame clonotypes and omits some of them. The sample has 300,000 to 350,000 clones; roughly 89% are singletons. Noted treatment: roughly 18 received Ad26.COV2.S at low or high dose, single or two shots; about 5 received placebo; per-sample allocation not given. It was on day 63 after the first vaccine or placebo injection that samples were taken. This Boston cohort included adults aged 18-55 years. The CDR3 consists of 19 residues. V was cut by 2 bases and J by 0 bases, with 17 bases left in between. The germline CDR1 and CDR2 sequences are KGHSH and LQKENI. As to this clone: Its antigen is as yet unknown.

Sequenced material: peripheral blood, taken in a trial of Ad26.COV2.S vaccine versus placebo. This TCR was sampled from a person between 18 and 60 years old who received the Ad26.COV2.S COVID-19 vaccine or a placebo. The chain employs TRBV18 and TRBJ2-6, with D perhaps matching TRBD1 (5 bases). The DNA for the CDR3 is TGTGCCAGCTCACCATCTTCCAGGGTCCTATTCTCTGGGGCCAACGTCCTGACTTTC. Translating it yields CASSPSSRVLFSGANVLTF.